This T cell receptor beta chain was retrieved from a study of STAT3 mutations in large granular lymphocyte leukemia. Regarding the study as a whole: Every T-LGLL patient had at least one immunodominant TCRbeta clonotype.

The table came from immunoSEQ multiplex PCR; TCRdb's copy has only in-frame clones and leaves some out. The profile shows several thousand clones, about 34% of them singletons. The germline gives CDR1 SGHTA, CDR2 FQGTGA. This CDR3 has 14 residues. The V end was cut by 4 bases, the J end by 9 bases, with 16 bases between. Notes on this clone: No antigen is known for it.

The specimen sequenced was peripheral blood mononuclear cells. The sequence came from a middle-aged woman with T-cell large granular lymphocyte leukemia. Some clones in this sample may be carry-over from other donors' samples. The chain combines TRBV7-3 with TRBJ2-1; the D gene is possibly TRBD1 (5 bases). CDR3 region: CASSSLTSGREQFF. The DNA for the CDR3 is TGTGCCAGCAGCTCGCTAACCTCAGGGCGTGAGCAGTTCTTC.